One and the same sample provided the 14 T cell receptor beta chains below, sequenced in a study of T cells in women clearing cervical HPV infection. Profiling relied on immunoSEQ multiplex PCR, and the TCRdb table lists in-frame clones only, not all of them. This listing includes 42,000 or so clones. The source material was blood buffy coat. These receptors were obtained from a woman between 18 and 70 years old with a cervical HPV16 infection that either progressed to CIN3+ or cleared (not recorded which).

In the case of this clone: The CDR3 is cut off 3 residues early in the read; its end comes from the germline J gene. V usage is TRBV5-1 and J usage is TRBJ2-7; D perhaps matches TRBD1 (5 bases). CDR3 size: 13 residues. V lost 0 bases and J 5 bases, leaving 9 bases between the germline ends. From germline, CDR1 is SGHRS and CDR2 YFSETQ. Incomplete CDR3 DNA: TGCGCCAGCAGCTTGGTCCAGGGAAACGAG. Its protein is CASSLVQGNE. In full, the CDR3 reads CASSLVQGNEQYF.

A word on this clone: The sequence runs out 3 residues before the end of the CDR3; the remainder is reconstructed from the germline J gene. The chain is built from TRBV19 and TRBJ2-5; weak D call: TRBD1 (5 bases). CDR1 LNHDA and CDR2 SQIVND come from the germline V gene (reference sequence). This CDR3 is built from 13 residues. The germline V and J ends were trimmed by 3 bases and 2 bases, with 7 bases remaining between them. The CDR3 DNA, read in part, is TGTGCCAGTAGTATCGACAGTCAAGAGACC. It codes for CASSIDSQET. The entire CDR3 is CASSIDSQETQYF.

Remarks on this clone: The CDR3 end is not reached by the read, which stops 3 residues before it; the germline J gene fills it in. V usage is TRBV5-1 and J usage is TRBJ1-1; a possible D gene is TRBD1 (6 bases). The CDR3 has 15 residues. Between the trimmed V and J ends, which lost 0 bases and 1 base, there was a span of 10 bases. CDR1 and CDR2 from the germline V gene are SGHRS and YFSETQ. The CDR3: CASSLETDRNTEAFF. CDR3 DNA, as far as it was read: TGCGCCAGCAGCTTGGAAACGGACAGGAACACTGAA.

In the case of this clone: The read is 3 residues too short to cover the CDR3 end, so that end is filled in from the germline J gene. This chain uses TRBV20-1 with TRBJ2-3; maybe TRBD2 (7 bases). CDR3 length: 14 residues. Per the germline V gene, CDR1 is DFQATT and CDR2 is SNEGSKA (reference sequence). V lost 5 bases and J lost 4, with 16 bases in between. The CDR3 region is CSAEGGGSADTQYF. The sequenced part of the CDR3 DNA is TGCAGTGCTGAGGGCGGGGGCAGCGCAGATACG.

With respect to this clone: The read ends 3 residues before the CDR3 terminus; that terminus is restored from the germline J gene. V and J are TRBV6-1 and TRBJ2-5; no reliable D call. Trimming took 4 bases from V and 3 from J, leaving 12 bases between them. Germline V lookup: CDR1 MNHNS, CDR2 SASEGT. The CDR3 runs to 14 residues. CDR3 residues: CASSVTLREETQYF. The sequenced part of the CDR3 DNA is TGTGCCAGCAGTGTGACTTTGAGAGAAGAGACC.

Concerning this clone itself: It is unclear where the CDR3 begins or ends on the DNA, so no DNA is shown, and the CDR3 is as TCRdb lists it. The J gene is TRBJ2-6, the V gene TRBV10-1; the D call TRBD1 from the table was never checked on the DNA. Per germline, CDR1 WNHNN and CDR2 SYGVQD (reference sequence). Both ends counted, the CDR3 spans 15 residues. The CDR3 protein is CASILGATGANVLTF.

Details on this clone: The CDR3 end lies 3 residues beyond the end of the read and is filled in from the germline J gene. The V and J genes are TRBV5-8 and TRBJ1-3; 7 positions agree with TRBD1. V trimming: 4 bases; J trimming: 4 bases; junction bases outside the gene matches: 8. The CDR3 extends over 15 amino acids. CDR1 and CDR2 from the germline V gene are SGHTS and YDEGEE. Incomplete CDR3 DNA: TGTGCCAGCAGCCCCGGGACAGCTAAGGGAAACACC. Its protein product is CASSPGTAKGNT. The entire CDR3 sequence reads CASSPGTAKGNTIYF.

For this clone: The read ends 3 residues shy of where the CDR3 ends; the end is completed using the germline J gene. V usage is TRBV19 and J usage is TRBJ1-5, with 7 bases matching TRBD1. The CDR3 runs to 16 residues. Trimming removed 5 bases from V and 0 bases from J; junction bases left unmatched: 7. Germline CDR1 reads LNHDA; CDR2 reads SQIVND (reference sequence). CDR3 region: CASSLWGQYSNQPQHF. Partial CDR3 DNA: TGTGCCAGTAGTTTGTGGGGACAGTATAGCAATCAGCCC.

For this clone: The DNA ends 3 residues before the CDR3 does, and the rest of the CDR3 is filled in from the germline J gene. V is TRBV6-1 and J is TRBJ1-5; D unclear. Germline CDR1 is MNHNS and CDR2 is SASEGT. V gave up 2 bases and J gave up 7 bases, with 9 bases separating them. The CDR3 spans 13 residues. Incomplete CDR3 DNA: TGTGCCAGCAGTGAAATGGTAGGGCAGCCC. Protein sequence: CASSEMVGQP. The full CDR3 sequence reads CASSEMVGQPQHF.

For this clone: The read comes to an end 3 residues before the CDR3 does, leaving the germline J gene to fill in the end. The chain combines TRBV5-4 with TRBJ2-2; 7 bases fit TRBD1. The V segment lost 4 bases and the J segment 6 bases; nucleotides outside the gene matches: 3. Germline CDR1 and CDR2: SGHNT and YYREEE (reference sequence). The CDR3 has 13 amino acids. CDR3 protein: CASSVQGPGELFF. CDR3 DNA, as far as it was read: TGTGCCAGCAGCGTACAGGGGCCCGGGGAG.

For this clone: The read finishes 3 residues shy of the CDR3 end, and the germline J gene is used to complete it. This rearrangement joins TRBV18 to TRBJ2-5, with a weak D call TRBD1 (5 bases). The CDR3 loop spans 15 amino acids. The V and J ends lost 3 bases and 4 bases respectively, with 15 bases between them. Germline lookup yields CDR1 KGHSH and CDR2 LQKENI. This CDR3 is CASSPGRVEAETQYF. The part of the CDR3 DNA that was read is TGTGCCAGCTCACCCGGCAGGGTAGAGGCAGAGACC.

Comment on this clone: At one of its ends the junction is not consistent with the germline gene, which may arise from a read error. Read coverage stops 3 residues before the CDR3 terminus; the germline J gene supplies the remainder. The V gene is TRBV5-8, the J gene TRBJ2-7; D unresolved. This CDR3 has 15 residues. From germline, CDR1 is SGHTS and CDR2 YDEGEE. Incomplete CDR3 DNA: TGTGCCAACAGCTTGCAGTCCAGGAGCTCCTACGAG. Residues: CANSLQSRSSYE. The complete CDR3 sequence is CANSLQSRSSYEQYF.

With regard to this clone: The read ends 3 residues shy of where the CDR3 ends; the end is completed using the germline J gene. The gene calls are TRBV29-1 and TRBJ2-3, with D possibly TRBD1 on 6 matching bases. This CDR3 has 11 residues. Germline assignment: CDR1 SQVTM and CDR2 ANQGSEA. Deletions cut 5 bases from V and 5 bases from J, with 8 bases between. CDR3 residues: CSVLTGDTQYF. Incomplete CDR3 DNA: TGCAGCGTTTTGACAGGAGATACG.

A word on this clone: The read falls 3 residues short of the CDR3 end, and the missing part is taken from the germline J gene. This chain connects TRBV20-1 to TRBJ2-5; TRBD2 matches at 7 bases. With 0 bases clipped from V and 2 bases from J, the junction kept 9 bases outside the gene matches. This CDR3 has 16 amino acids. The germline V gene has CDR1 DFQATT and CDR2 SNEGSKA (reference sequence). CDR3 region: CSARDRNGGIQETQYF. The part of the CDR3 DNA that was read is TGCAGTGCTAGAGATCGGAACGGGGGGATTCAAGAGACC.